Included here is one T cell receptor (beta chain) sequence, with context. The sample belongs to a study of blood T cell repertoires in COVID-19. Overall study: Acute and convalescent COVID-19 samples came from the United States, Italy and Spain. T cells, B-cell-depleted T cells, or PBMCs provided the cDNA or gDNA that served as material.

In the original workflow: Amplifying reference gene primers gave estimates of nucleated cell counts. Profiling relied on immunoSEQ multiplex PCR, and the TCRdb table lists in-frame clones only, not all of them. The DNA was the basis for D and trimming; V, J and clone size are from that table. The sample has around 160,000 clones; approximately 80% are singletons. The germline gives CDR1 SNHLY, CDR2 FYNNEI. CDR3 length: 16 amino acids. Trimming removed 0 bases at V and 7 bases at J, with 13 bases between. The source material was peripheral blood. The source of this sequence is a human donor with acute or convalescent COVID-19. The donor label of this sample is uncertain. The chain joins TRBV2 to TRBJ1-6, with D hard to call. CDR3 in DNA: TGTGCCAGCAGTGAAGCGCTAGAGGGTAACAATTCACCCCTCCACTTT. Translation gives CASSEALEGNNSPLHF.